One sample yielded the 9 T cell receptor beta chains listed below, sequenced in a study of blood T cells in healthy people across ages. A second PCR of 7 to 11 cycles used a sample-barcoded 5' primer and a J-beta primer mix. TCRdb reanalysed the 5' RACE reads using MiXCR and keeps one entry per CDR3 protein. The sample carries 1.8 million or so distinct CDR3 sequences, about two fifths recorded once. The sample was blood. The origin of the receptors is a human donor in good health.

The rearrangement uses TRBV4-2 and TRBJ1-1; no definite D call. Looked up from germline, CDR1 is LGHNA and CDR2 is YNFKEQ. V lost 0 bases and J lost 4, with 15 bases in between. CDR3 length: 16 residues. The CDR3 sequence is CASSQDDLAGGTEAFF. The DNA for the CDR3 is TGTGCCAGCAGCCAAGACGACCTTGCGGGCGGCACTGAAGCTTTCTTT.

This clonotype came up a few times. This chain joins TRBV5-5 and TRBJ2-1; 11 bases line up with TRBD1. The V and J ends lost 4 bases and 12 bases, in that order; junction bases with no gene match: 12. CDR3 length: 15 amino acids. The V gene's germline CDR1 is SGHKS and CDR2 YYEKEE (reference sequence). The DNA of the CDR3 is TGTGCCAGCAGCCCCCCGTTGGACAGGGGGCGGCGGCAGTTCTTC. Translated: CASSPPLDRGRRQFF.

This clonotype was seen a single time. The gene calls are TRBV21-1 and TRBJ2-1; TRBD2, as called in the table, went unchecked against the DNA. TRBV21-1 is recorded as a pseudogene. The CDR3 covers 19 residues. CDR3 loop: CASSCEASGGLLPYNEQFF. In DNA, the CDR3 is TGTGCCAGCAGCTGCGAGGCGAGCGGGGGGCTTCTGCCCTACAATGAGCAGTTCTTC.

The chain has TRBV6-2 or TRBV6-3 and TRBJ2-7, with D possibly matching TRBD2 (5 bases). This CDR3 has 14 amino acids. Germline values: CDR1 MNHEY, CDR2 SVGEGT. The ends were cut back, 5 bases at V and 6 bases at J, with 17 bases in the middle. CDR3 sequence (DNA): TGTGCCAGCAGTACCGACGGGATTCATAGCGAGCAGTACTTC. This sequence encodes CASSTDGIHSEQYF.

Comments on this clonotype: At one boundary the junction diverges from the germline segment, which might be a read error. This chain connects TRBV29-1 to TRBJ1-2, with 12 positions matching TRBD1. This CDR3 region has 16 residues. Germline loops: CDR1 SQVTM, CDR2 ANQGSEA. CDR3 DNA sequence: TGCAGCGTTGAGGAAGAGTTGGGACAGGGGGCAGGAGGCTGCACCTTC. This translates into CSVEEELGQGAGGCTF.

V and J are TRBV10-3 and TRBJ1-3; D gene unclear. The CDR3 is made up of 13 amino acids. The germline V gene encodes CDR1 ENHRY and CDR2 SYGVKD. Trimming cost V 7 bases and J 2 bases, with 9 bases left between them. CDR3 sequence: CAITGSPGNTIYF. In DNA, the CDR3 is TGTGCCATCACGGGAAGCCCTGGAAACACCATATATTTT.

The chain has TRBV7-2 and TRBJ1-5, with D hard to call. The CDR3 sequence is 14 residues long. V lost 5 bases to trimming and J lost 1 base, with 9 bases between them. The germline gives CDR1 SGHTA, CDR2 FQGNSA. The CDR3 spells CASSHGVSNQPQHF. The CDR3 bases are TGTGCCAGCAGCCATGGGGTAAGCAATCAGCCCCAGCATTTT.

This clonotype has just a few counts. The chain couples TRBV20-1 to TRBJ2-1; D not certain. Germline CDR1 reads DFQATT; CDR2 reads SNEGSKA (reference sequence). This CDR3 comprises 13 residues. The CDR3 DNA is TGCAGGGCCCAGGACGCGCGATCAAATGAGCAGTTCTTC. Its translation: CRAQDARSNEQFF.

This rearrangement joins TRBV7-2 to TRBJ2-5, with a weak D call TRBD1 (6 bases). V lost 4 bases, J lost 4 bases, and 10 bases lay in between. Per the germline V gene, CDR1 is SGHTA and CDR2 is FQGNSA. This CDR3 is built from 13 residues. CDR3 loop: CASSYQGRETQYF. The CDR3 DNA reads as TGTGCCAGCAGCTACCAGGGGAGAGAGACCCAGTACTTC. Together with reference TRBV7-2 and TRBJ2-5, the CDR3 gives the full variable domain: GAGVSQSPSNKVTEKGKDVELRCDPISGHTALYWYRQSLGQGLEFLIYFQGNSAPDKSGLPSDRFSAERTGGSVSTLTIQRTQQEDSAVYLCASSYQGRETQYFGPGTRLLVL.